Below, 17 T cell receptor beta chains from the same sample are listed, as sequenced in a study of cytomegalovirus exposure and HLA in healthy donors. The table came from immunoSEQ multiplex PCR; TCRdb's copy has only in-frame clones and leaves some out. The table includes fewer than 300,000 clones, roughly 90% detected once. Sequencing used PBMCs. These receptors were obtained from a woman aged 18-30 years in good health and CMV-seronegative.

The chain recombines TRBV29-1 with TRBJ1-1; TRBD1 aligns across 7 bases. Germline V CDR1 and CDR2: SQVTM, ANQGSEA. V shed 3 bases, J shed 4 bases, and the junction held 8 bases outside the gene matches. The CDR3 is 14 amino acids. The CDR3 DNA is TGCAGCGTTGAGGAGCGGCAGGGGGGCACTGAAGCTTTCTTT. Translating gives CSVEERQGGTEAFF.

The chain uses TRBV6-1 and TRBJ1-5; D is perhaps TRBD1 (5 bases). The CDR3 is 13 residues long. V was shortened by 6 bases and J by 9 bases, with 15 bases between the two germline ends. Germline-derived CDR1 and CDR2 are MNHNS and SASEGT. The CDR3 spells CASSSGTSGPQHF. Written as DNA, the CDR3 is TGTGCCAGCAGCTCCGGGACTTCCGGGCCCCAGCATTTT.

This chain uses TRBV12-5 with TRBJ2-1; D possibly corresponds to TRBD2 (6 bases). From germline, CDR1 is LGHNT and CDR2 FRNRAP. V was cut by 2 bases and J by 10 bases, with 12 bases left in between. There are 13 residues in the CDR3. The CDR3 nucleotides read TGTGCTAGTGGTTTGCTTAATGGGGGGGAGCAGTTCTTC. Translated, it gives CASGLLNGGEQFF.

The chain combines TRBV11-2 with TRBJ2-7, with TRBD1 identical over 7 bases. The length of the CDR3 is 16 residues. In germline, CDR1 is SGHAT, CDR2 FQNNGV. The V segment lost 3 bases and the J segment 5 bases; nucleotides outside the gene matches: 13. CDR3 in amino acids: CASSFDRVQVIDEQYF. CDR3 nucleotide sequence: TGTGCCAGCAGCTTCGACAGGGTTCAGGTTATTGACGAGCAGTACTTC.

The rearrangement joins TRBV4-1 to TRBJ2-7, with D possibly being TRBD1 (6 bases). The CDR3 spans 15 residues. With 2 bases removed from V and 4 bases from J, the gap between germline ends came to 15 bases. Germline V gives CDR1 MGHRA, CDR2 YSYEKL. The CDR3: CASSQRVRGFYEQYF. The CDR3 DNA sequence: TGCGCCAGCAGCCAACGTGTCAGGGGCTTTTACGAGCAGTACTTC.

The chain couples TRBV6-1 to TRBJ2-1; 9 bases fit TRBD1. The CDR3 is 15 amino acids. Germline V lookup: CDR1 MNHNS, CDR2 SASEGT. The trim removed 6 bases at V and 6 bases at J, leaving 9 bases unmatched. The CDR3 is CASRAGTGLLNEQFF. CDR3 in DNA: TGTGCCAGCAGGGCCGGGACAGGGTTACTCAATGAGCAGTTCTTC.

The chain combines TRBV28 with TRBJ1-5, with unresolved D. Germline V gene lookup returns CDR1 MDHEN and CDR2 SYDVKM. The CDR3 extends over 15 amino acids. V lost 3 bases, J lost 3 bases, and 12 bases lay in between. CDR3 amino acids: CASSLNRRNNQPQHF. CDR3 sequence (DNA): TGTGCCAGCAGTTTGAATCGGCGGAACAATCAGCCCCAGCATTTT.

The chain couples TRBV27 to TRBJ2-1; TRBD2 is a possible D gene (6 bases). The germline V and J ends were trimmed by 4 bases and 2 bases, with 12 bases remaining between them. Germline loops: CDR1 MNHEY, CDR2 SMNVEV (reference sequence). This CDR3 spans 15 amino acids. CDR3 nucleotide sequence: TGTGCCAGCAGTTCGGGACTGGTTCCCTACAATGAGCAGTTCTTC. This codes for CASSSGLVPYNEQFF.

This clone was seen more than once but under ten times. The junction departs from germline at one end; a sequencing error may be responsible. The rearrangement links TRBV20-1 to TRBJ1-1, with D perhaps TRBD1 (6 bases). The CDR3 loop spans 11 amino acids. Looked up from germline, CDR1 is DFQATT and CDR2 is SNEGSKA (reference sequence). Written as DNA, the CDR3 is TGCAGTGCTAGAGGGGACACTAAAGCTTTCTTT. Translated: CSARGDTKAFF.

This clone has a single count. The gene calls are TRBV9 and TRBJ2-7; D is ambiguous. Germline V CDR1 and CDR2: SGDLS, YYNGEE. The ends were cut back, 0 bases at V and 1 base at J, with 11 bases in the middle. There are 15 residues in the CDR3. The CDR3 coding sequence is TGTGCCAGCAGCGTAGCACCCAGCGCTTCCTACGAGCAGTACTTC. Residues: CASSVAPSASYEQYF.

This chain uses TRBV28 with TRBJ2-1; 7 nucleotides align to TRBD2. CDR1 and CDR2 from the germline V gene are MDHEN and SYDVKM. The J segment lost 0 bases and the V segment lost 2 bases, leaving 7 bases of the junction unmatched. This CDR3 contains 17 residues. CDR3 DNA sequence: TGTGCCAGCAGTTTAATGGGAGGGATTAGCTCCTACAATGAGCAGTTCTTC. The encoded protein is CASSLMGGISSYNEQFF. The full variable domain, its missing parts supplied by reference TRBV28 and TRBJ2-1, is DVKVTQSSRYLVKRTGEKVFLECVQDMDHENMFWYRQDPGLGLRLIYFSYDVKMKEKGDIPEGYSVSREKKERFSLILESASTNQTSMYLCASSLMGGISSYNEQFFGPGTRLTVL.

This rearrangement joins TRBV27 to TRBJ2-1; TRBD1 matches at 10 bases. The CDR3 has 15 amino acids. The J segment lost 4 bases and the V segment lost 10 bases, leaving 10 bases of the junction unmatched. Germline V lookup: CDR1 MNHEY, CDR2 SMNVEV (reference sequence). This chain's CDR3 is CATKIPGQGYNEQFF. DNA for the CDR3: TGTGCCACCAAGATCCCGGGACAGGGGTACAATGAGCAGTTCTTC.

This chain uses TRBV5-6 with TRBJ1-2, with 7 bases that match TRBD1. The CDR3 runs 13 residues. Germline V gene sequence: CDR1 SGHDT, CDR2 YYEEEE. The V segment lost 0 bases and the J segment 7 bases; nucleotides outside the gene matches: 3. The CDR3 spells CASSLGQGGGYTF. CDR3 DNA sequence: TGTGCCAGCAGCTTGGGACAGGGAGGTGGCTACACCTTC.

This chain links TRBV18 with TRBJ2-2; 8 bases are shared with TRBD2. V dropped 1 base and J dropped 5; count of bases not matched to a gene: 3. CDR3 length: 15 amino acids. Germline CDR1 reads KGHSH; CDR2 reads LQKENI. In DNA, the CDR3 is TGTGCCAGCTCACCACTGGCTAGCGGGACCGGGGAGCTGTTTTTT. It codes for CASSPLASGTGELFF.

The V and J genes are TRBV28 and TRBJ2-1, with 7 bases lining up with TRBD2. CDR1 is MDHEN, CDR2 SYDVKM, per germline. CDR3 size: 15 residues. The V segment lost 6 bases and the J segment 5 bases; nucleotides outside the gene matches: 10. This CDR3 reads CASRQKTSWDNEQFF. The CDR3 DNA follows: TGTGCCAGCAGACAAAAGACTAGCTGGGACAATGAGCAGTTCTTC.

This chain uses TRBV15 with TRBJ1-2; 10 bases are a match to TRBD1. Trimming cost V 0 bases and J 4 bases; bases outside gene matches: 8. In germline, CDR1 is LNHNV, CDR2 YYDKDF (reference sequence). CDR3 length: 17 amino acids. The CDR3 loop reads CATSRDLGTGVFYGYTF. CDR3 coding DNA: TGTGCCACCAGCAGAGATCTCGGGACAGGGGTTTTCTATGGCTACACCTTC.

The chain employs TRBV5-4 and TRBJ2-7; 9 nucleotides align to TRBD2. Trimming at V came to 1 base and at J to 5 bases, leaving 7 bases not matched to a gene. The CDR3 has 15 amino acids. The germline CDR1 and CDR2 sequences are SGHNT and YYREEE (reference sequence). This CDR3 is CASSLWASGTDEQYF. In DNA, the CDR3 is TGTGCCAGCAGCTTGTGGGCTAGCGGGACTGACGAGCAGTACTTC.